The present entry profiles one TCR beta chain with its context. Its cognate antigen is unknown. The sample originates from a study of shared clonotypes between healthy human individuals. Across the whole study: The donors, a couple of women and a few men, were aged 18 to 49.

Study findings and constraints: Though the depth was large, rarefaction showed that sorted-subset sequencing was incomplete.

Profiling relied on immunoSEQ multiplex PCR, and the TCRdb table lists in-frame clones only, not all of them. This sample has 2,500,000 or so clones; roughly 93% occur once, and the top ten carry 0.36%. V gave up 2 bases and J gave up 1 base, with 18 bases separating them. There are 16 residues in the CDR3. The V gene's germline CDR1 is GTSNPN and CDR2 SVGIG (reference sequence). This sequence originates from a man between 18 and 29 years old in good health. Some clones in this sample may be carry-over from other donors' samples. Sequenced input: naive CD4+ T cells from PBMCs. Subset noted: CD45RA+ positively selected. The gene calls are TRBV30 and TRBJ2-7; D could derive from TRBD1 or TRBD2 (5 bases each). This CDR3 is CAWSWFGLRASYEQYF. Written as DNA, the CDR3 is TGTGCCTGGAGTTGGTTCGGACTCAGGGCTTCCTACGAGCAGTACTTC.